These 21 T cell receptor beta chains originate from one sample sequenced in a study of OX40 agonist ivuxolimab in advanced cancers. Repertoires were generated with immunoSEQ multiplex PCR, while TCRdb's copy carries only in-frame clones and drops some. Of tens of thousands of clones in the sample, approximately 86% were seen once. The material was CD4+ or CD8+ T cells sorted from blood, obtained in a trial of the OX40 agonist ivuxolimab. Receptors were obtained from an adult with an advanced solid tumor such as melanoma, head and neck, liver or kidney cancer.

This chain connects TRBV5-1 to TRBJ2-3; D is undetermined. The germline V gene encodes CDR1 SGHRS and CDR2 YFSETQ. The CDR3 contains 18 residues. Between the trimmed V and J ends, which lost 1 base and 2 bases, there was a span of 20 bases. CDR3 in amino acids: CASSLFSKSLENTDTQYF. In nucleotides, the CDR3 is TGCGCCAGCAGCTTGTTCAGCAAAAGCCTCGAGAACACAGATACGCAGTATTTT. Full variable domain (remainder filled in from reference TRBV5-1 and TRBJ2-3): KAGVTQTPRYLIKTRGQQVTLSCSPISGHRSVSWYQQTPGQGLQFLFEYFSETQRNKGNFPGRFSGRQFSNSRSEMNVSTLELGDSALYLCASSLFSKSLENTDTQYFGPGTRLTVL.

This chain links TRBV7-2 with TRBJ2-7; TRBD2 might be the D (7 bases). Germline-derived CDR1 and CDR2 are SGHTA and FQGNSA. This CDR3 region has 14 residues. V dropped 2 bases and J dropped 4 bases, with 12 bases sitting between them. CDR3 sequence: CASSLRGAGYEQYF. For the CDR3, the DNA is TGTGCCAGCAGCTTACGGGGGGCCGGGTACGAGCAGTACTTC.

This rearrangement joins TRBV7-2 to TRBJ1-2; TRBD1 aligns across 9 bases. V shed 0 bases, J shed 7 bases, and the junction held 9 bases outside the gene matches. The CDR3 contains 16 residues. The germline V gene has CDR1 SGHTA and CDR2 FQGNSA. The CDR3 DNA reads TGTGCCAGCAGCTTAGCGAATACAGGGGGCGACGGTGGCTACACCTTC. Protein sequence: CASSLANTGGDGGYTF. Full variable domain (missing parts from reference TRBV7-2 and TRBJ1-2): GAGVSQSPSNKVTEKGKDVELRCDPISGHTALYWYRQSLGQGLEFLIYFQGNSAPDKSGLPSDRFSAERTGGSVSTLTIQRTQQEDSAVYLCASSLANTGGDGGYTFGSGTRLTVV.

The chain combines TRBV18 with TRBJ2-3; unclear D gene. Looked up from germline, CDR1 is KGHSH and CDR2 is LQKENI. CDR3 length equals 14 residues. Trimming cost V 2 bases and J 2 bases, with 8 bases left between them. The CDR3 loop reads CASSPAYNTDTQYF. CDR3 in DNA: TGTGCCAGCTCACCAGCGTACAACACAGATACGCAGTATTTT.

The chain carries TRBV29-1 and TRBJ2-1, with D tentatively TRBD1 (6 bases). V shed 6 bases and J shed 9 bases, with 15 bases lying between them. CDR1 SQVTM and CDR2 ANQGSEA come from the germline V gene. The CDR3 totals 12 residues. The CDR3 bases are TGCAGCGTACACGGGACAATCGGTGAGCAGTTCTTC. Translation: CSVHGTIGEQFF.

CDR3 protein: CASSRDRGTEKLFF. CDR3 nucleotide sequence: TGTGCCAGCTCGAGGGACAGGGGGACTGAAAAACTGTTTTTT. This chain uses TRBV18 with TRBJ1-4, with 11 bases fitting TRBD1. Trimming removed 6 bases from V and 7 bases from J; junction bases left unmatched: 4. Germline V lookup: CDR1 KGHSH, CDR2 LQKENI. This CDR3 has 14 residues.

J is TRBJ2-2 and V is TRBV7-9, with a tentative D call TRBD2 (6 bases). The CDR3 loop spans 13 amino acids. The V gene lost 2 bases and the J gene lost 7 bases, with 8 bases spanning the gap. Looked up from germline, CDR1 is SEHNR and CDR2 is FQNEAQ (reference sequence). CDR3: CASSLTGVGELFF. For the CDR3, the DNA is TGTGCCAGCAGCTTAACGGGGGTCGGGGAGCTGTTTTTT.

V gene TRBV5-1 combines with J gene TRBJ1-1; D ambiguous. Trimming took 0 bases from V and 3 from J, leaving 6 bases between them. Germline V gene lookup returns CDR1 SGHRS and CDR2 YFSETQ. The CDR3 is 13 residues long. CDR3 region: CASSLDGDTEAFF. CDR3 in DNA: TGCGCCAGCAGCTTGGATGGAGACACTGAAGCTTTCTTT.

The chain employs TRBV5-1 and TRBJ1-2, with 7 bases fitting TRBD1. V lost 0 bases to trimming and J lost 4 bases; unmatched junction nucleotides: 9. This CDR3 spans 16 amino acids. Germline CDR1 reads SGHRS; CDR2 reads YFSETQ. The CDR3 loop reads CASSLAGGGKFYGYTF. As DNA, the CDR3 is TGCGCCAGCAGCTTGGCCGGAGGGGGCAAATTCTATGGCTACACCTTC. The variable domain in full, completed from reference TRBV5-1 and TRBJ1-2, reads KAGVTQTPRYLIKTRGQQVTLSCSPISGHRSVSWYQQTPGQGLQFLFEYFSETQRNKGNFPGRFSGRQFSNSRSEMNVSTLELGDSALYLCASSLAGGGKFYGYTFGSGTRLTVV.

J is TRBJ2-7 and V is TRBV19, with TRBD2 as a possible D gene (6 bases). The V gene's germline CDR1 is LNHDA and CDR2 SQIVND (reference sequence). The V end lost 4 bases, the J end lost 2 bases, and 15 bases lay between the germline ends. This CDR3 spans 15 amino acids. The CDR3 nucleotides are TGTGCCAGTAGTACGACCGGGACGGGAGCCTACGAGCAGTACTTC. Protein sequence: CASSTTGTGAYEQYF.

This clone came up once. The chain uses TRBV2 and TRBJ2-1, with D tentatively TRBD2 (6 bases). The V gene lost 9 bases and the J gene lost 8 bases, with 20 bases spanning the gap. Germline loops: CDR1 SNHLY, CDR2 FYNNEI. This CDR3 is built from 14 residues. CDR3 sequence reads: CARGGAQTRHEQFF. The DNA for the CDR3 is TGTGCCAGGGGCGGGGCCCAGACAAGACATGAGCAGTTCTTC.

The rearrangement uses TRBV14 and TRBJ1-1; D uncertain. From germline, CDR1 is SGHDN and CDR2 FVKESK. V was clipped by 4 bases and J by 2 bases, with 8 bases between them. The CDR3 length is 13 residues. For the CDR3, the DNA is TGTGCCAGCAGCCTAAATCTTAACACTGAAGCTTTCTTT. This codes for CASSLNLNTEAFF.

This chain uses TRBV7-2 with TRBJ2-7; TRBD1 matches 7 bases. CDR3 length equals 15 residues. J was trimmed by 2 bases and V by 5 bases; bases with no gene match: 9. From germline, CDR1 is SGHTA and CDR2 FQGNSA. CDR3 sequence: CASSLGGQLTYEQYF. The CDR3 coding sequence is TGTGCCAGCAGCCTAGGGGGACAGCTTACCTACGAGCAGTACTTC.

The CDR3 DNA reads TGCGCCAGCACCCTGGGGACAGGGGGCGAAGAGACCCAGTACTTC. It is translated as CASTLGTGGEETQYF. J is TRBJ2-5 and V is TRBV5-1; 12 bases agree with TRBD1. CDR3 size: 15 residues. V shed 6 bases and J 3 bases; nucleotides not matched to a gene: 6. The germline V gene has CDR1 SGHRS and CDR2 YFSETQ.

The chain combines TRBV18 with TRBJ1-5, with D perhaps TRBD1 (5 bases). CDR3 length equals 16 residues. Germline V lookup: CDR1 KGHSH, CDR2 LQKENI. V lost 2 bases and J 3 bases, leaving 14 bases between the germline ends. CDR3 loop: CASSPYPAGNNQPQHF. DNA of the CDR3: TGTGCCAGCTCACCATACCCGGCAGGGAACAATCAGCCCCAGCATTTT.

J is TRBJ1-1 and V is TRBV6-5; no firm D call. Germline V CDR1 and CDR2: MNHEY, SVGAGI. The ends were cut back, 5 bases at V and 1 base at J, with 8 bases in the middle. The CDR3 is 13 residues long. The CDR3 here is CASSNQRNTEAFF. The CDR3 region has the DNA TGTGCCAGCAGTAACCAGAGGAACACTGAAGCTTTCTTT.

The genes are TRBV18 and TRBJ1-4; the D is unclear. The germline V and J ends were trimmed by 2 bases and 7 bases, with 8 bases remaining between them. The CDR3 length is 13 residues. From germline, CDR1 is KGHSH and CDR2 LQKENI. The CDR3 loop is CASSPGVGEKLFF. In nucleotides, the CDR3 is TGTGCCAGCTCACCAGGGGTTGGTGAAAAACTGTTTTTT.

This CDR3 reads CASLTSSGGLYNEQFF. For the CDR3, the DNA is TGTGCCAGCCTCACCTCTAGCGGGGGGCTCTACAATGAGCAGTTCTTC. The rearrangement links TRBV7-2 to TRBJ2-1, with 11 bases that match TRBD2. CDR3 size: 16 residues. The V gene's germline CDR1 is SGHTA and CDR2 FQGNSA. V trimming: 8 bases; J trimming: 3 bases; junction bases outside the gene matches: 9.

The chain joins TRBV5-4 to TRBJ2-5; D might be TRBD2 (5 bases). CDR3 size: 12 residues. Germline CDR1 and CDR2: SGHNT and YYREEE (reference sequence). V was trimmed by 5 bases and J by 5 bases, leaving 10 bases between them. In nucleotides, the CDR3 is TGTGCCAGCAGTCGGTGGGAGGAGACCCAGTACTTC. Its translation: CASSRWEETQYF.

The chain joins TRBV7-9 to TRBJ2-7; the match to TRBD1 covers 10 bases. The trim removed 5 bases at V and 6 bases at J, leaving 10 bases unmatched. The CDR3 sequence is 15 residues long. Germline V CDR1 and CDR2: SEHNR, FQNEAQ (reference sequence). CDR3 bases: TGTGCCAGCAGCCCAGACAGGGGGCGTTTACTCGAGCAGTACTTC. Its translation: CASSPDRGRLLEQYF.

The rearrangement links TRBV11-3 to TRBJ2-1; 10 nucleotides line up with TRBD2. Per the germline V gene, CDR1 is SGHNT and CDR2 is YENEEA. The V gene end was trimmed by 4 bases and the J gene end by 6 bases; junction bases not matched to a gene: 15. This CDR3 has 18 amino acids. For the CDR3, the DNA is TGTGCCAGCAGCTCCGGGGGGTCGGAGCGGGGGGGCCGCAATGAGCAGTTCTTC. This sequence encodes CASSSGGSERGGRNEQFF. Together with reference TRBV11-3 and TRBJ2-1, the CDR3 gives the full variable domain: EAGVVQSPRYKIIEKKQPVAFWCNPISGHNTLYWYLQNLGQGPELLIRYENEEAVDDSQLPKDRFSAERLKGVDSTLKIQPAELGDSAVYLCASSSGGSERGGRNEQFFGPGTRLTVL.